One and the same sample provided the 9 T cell receptor beta chains below, sequenced in a study of human T cells and chemical hapten exposure. TCRdb reprocessed the RACE reads with MiXCR, giving one entry per CDR3 protein. The table has about 70,000 distinct CDR3 sequences, 11% seen once. As to time point: pre-sensitization, week 0. Treatment noted: therapeutic diphenylcyclopropenone sensitization with weekly scalp DPC. The source was whole blood, collected in connection with sensitization to the hapten diphenylcyclopropenone (DPC). The receptors were gathered from a woman aged 50 to 60 with alopecia areata. Some clones in this sample may be carry-over from other donors' samples.

As to this clonotype: A read error may explain this, as a much larger clone is one base away. The rearrangement joins TRBV10-2 to TRBJ2-7, with D perhaps assigned TRBD1 or TRBD2 (5 bases each). Looked up from germline, CDR1 is WSHSY and CDR2 is SAAADI. There are 17 residues in the CDR3. Trimming removed 3 bases at V and 4 bases at J, with 22 bases between. The CDR3 region has the DNA TGCGCCAGCAGTGAAGTGACCTGGGGCCCCAGGGAGTACGAGCAGTACTTC. Residues: CASSEVTWGPREYEQYF.

This clonotype was seen more than once but under ten times. The V gene is TRBV19, the J gene TRBJ2-3, with D perhaps TRBD1 or TRBD2 (6 bases each). Per the germline V gene, CDR1 is LNHDA and CDR2 is SQIVND (reference sequence). The CDR3 extends over 16 amino acids. The V and J ends lost 5 bases and 0 bases respectively, with 15 bases between them. The CDR3 bases are TGTGCCAGTAGTGTCTGGGGGGCGCCGAGCACAGATACGCAGTATTTT. Translated: CASSVWGAPSTDTQYF. Full variable domain (rest looked up from reference TRBV19 and TRBJ2-3): DGGITQSPKYLFRKEGQNVTLSCEQNLNHDAMYWYRQDPGQGLRLIYYSQIVNDFQKGDIAEGYSVSREKKESFPLTVTSAQKNPTAFYLCASSVWGAPSTDTQYFGPGTRLTVL.

This sequence joins TRBV29-1 and TRBJ2-3, with a weak D call TRBD2 (5 bases). Germline V lookup: CDR1 SQVTM, CDR2 ANQGSEA. This CDR3 is built from 12 residues. V lost 6 bases to trimming and J lost 5 bases, with 12 bases between them. CDR3 sequence: CSVDSSIDTQYF. CDR3 bases: TGCAGCGTGGACTCGTCTATAGATACGCAGTATTTT.

This clonotype was observed a handful of times. V and J are TRBV6-2 or TRBV6-3 and TRBJ2-1, with 11 bases fitting TRBD2. Losses at the gene ends were 7 bases for V and 7 bases for J; bases not matched to a gene: 6. Germline loops: CDR1 MNHEY, CDR2 SVGEGT. This CDR3 comprises 14 residues. The CDR3 reads CASKRTSGFNEQFF. The CDR3 DNA reads as TGTGCCAGCAAGAGGACTAGCGGGTTTAATGAGCAGTTCTTC.

In its sample, this clonotype was seen many times. The chain has TRBV7-9 and TRBJ2-5; 9 bases match TRBD1. Germline CDR1 SEHNR, CDR2 FQNEAQ (reference sequence). The trim removed 1 base at V and 4 bases at J, leaving 7 bases unmatched. The CDR3 is made up of 16 amino acids. CDR3 loop: CASSLGDRVAGETQYF. The CDR3 DNA is TGTGCCAGCAGCTTAGGGGACAGGGTAGCAGGAGAGACCCAGTACTTC.

A few counts support this clonotype. The gene calls are TRBV11-2 and TRBJ2-1; no reliable D call. The CDR3 spans 15 residues. The V gene's germline CDR1 is SGHAT and CDR2 FQNNGV. The V gene lost 1 base and the J gene lost 8 bases, with 15 bases spanning the gap. The CDR3 nucleotides read TGTGCCAGCAGCTTAGTTGGGGTCCTCCGGCATGAGCAGTTCTTC. Protein sequence: CASSLVGVLRHEQFF.

The chain joins TRBV20-1 to TRBJ1-3; unclear D gene. Trimming removed 4 bases at V and 0 bases at J, with 4 bases between. Per the germline V gene, CDR1 is DFQATT and CDR2 is SNEGSKA (reference sequence). This CDR3 has 12 amino acids. Here the CDR3 DNA reads TGCAGTGCTAAGGGCTCTGGAAACACCATATATTTT. Protein sequence: CSAKGSGNTIYF.

The chain links TRBV27 to TRBJ2-3; 8 bases are a match to TRBD1. There are 16 residues in the CDR3. Per germline, CDR1 MNHEY and CDR2 SMNVEV (reference sequence). V lost 4 bases to trimming and J lost 1 base; unmatched junction nucleotides: 7. CDR3 sequence reads: CASSSPGTGRTDTQYF. In nucleotides, the CDR3 is TGTGCCAGCAGTTCCCCCGGGACAGGCCGCACAGATACGCAGTATTTT.

CDR3 residues: CASSLAGIGFNEQYF. CDR3 nucleotide sequence: TGTGCCAGCAGTTTAGCCGGGATAGGGTTTAACGAGCAGTACTTC. The chain uses TRBV12-3 or TRBV12-4 and TRBJ2-7, with D possibly matching TRBD2 (5 bases). The CDR3 runs to 15 residues. Trimming removed 0 bases from V and 5 bases from J, with 14 bases in between.